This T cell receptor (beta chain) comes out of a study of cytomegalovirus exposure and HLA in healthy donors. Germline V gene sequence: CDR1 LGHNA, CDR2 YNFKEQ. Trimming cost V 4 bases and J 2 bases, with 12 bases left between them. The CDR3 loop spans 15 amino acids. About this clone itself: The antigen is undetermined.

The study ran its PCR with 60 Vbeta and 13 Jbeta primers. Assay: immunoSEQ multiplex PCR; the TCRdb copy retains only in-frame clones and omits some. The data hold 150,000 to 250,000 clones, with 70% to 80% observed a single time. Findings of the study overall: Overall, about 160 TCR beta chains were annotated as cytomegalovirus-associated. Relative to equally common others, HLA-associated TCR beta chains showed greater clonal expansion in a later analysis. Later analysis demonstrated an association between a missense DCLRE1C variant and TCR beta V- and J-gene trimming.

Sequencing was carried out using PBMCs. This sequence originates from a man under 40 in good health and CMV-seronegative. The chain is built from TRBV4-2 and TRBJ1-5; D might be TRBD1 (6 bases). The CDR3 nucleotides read TGTGCCAGCAGCCTACAGGGAGTTGGCAATCAGCCCCAGCATTTT. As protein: CASSLQGVGNQPQHF.